The 10 T cell receptor beta chains presented below share a single source sample, sequenced in a study of blood T cell repertoires in COVID-19. Profiling relied on immunoSEQ multiplex PCR, and the TCRdb table lists in-frame clones only, not all of them. The sample has tens of thousands of clones; approximately 94% are singletons. The specimen was peripheral blood. These receptors all come from a human donor with active COVID-19. The donor label of this sample is uncertain.

The chain has TRBV19 and TRBJ1-2, with D possibly TRBD1 on 5 matching bases. The CDR3 length is 13 residues. The germline V gene encodes CDR1 LNHDA and CDR2 SQIVND (reference sequence). Trimming left V 7 bases short and J 1 base short, with 10 bases between. This CDR3 reads CASKMGGNYGYTF. As DNA, the CDR3 is TGTGCCAGTAAAATGGGGGGTAACTATGGCTACACCTTC.

The CDR3: CASSRDRGSGELFF. In DNA, the CDR3 is TGTGCCAGTAGCCGGGACAGGGGCTCCGGGGAGCTGTTTTTT. This rearrangement joins TRBV19 to TRBJ2-2; 10 bases are shared with TRBD1. With 6 bases clipped from V and 6 bases from J, the junction kept 4 bases outside the gene matches. CDR3 size: 14 residues. Per germline, CDR1 LNHDA and CDR2 SQIVND (reference sequence).

The chain couples TRBV15 to TRBJ2-5; a possible D gene is TRBD1 (5 bases). Trimming took off 3 bases at V and 4 bases at J, with 6 bases between the two ends. The germline CDR1 and CDR2 sequences are LNHNV and YYDKDF (reference sequence). The CDR3 is 12 residues long. The CDR3 region has the DNA TGTGCCACCAGCAGTAGGGGAGAGACCCAGTACTTC. Protein: CATSSRGETQYF.

The chain combines TRBV6-1 with TRBJ2-7; TRBD1 matches at 7 bases. J was trimmed by 4 bases and V by 3 bases; bases with no gene match: 18. Germline V gives CDR1 MNHNS, CDR2 SASEGT. The CDR3 loop spans 18 amino acids. In DNA form, the CDR3 reads TGTGCCAGCAGTGATAACTTTGGGGCAGGACAGGTCTCGTACGAGCAGTACTTC. This gives the protein CASSDNFGAGQVSYEQYF.

Judged by abundance, this clone is medium-sized. This rearrangement joins TRBV11-2 to TRBJ2-2; D may be TRBD1 (6 bases). This CDR3 is 16 amino acids long. From germline, CDR1 is SGHAT and CDR2 FQNNGV. The germline V and J ends were trimmed by 5 bases and 5 bases, with 18 bases remaining between them. Here the CDR3 DNA reads TGTGCCAGCAGCCCACGCGAGACAGGTGGGACCGGGGAGCTGTTTTTT. Protein: CASSPRETGGTGELFF.

This sequence joins TRBV29-1 and TRBJ1-1; tentatively, D is TRBD1 (5 bases). This CDR3 is built from 13 residues. Germline V CDR1 and CDR2: SQVTM, ANQGSEA. V was pared by 0 bases and J by 5 bases, with 10 bases between. In nucleotides, the CDR3 is TGCAGCGTTGAAGAAAGCAAGGGGACTGAAGCTTTCTTT. Residues: CSVEESKGTEAFF.

V is TRBV6-6 and J is TRBJ2-3; D remains ambiguous. Trimming left V 0 bases short and J 6 bases short, with 10 bases between. This CDR3 has 14 amino acids. The V gene's germline CDR1 is MNHNY and CDR2 SVGAGI (reference sequence). CDR3 nucleotide sequence: TGTGCCAGCAGTTACTCAACCCCTGCGGATACGCAGTATTTT. Translating it yields CASSYSTPADTQYF.

This CDR3 is CASSPTPVTGRNTIYF. The CDR3, as DNA: TGTGCCAGCTCACCCACACCGGTCACAGGGCGTAACACCATATATTTT. The chain uses TRBV18 and TRBJ1-3, with D possibly matching TRBD1 (6 bases). V was cut by 3 bases and J by 7 bases, with 19 bases left in between. CDR3 length equals 16 residues. Germline CDR1 and CDR2: KGHSH and LQKENI.

This clone was recorded once. This chain uses TRBV7-2 with TRBJ2-7; 11 bases fit TRBD2. The CDR3 is made up of 15 amino acids. V lost 5 bases and J lost 1; bases outside the gene matches: 4. The germline V gene has CDR1 SGHTA and CDR2 FQGNSA. This CDR3 reads CASSPRLAGSYEQYF. As DNA, the CDR3 is TGTGCCAGCAGCCCCCGACTAGCGGGGTCCTACGAGCAGTACTTC.

The V call is TRBV11-2, the J call TRBJ1-2; tentative D call: TRBD1 (6 bases). The CDR3 spans 13 residues. Germline V gene lookup returns CDR1 SGHAT and CDR2 FQNNGV. Deletions cut 2 bases from V and 8 bases from J, with 12 bases between. CDR3 nucleotide sequence: TGTGCCAGCAGCTTAAAAGAGGGGGTCGGCTACACCTTC. This encodes CASSLKEGVGYTF.